This T cell receptor (beta chain) derives from a study of regulatory T cells in long-lasting Graves disease. The study, taken as a whole, reports: Those with persistent Graves' had less TCR diversity than newly diagnosed patients.

Building of the TCR beta libraries involved iRepertoire HTBI primers and Arm-PCR of CDR3 regions. TCRdb passed the multiplex PCR reads through MiXCR, listing each CDR3 protein once. The sample includes roughly 440,000 distinct CDR3 sequences, over 15% of them seen just once. The time point is: newly diagnosed GD, antithyroid drugs for less than 3 months. From PBMCs, RNA was extracted and then used to make the TCR library. As concerns this clonotype: What it recognizes is unknown.

The same data also contributed to another study, on T cells in Graves' hyperthyroidism and ophthalmopathy. Turning to that study: Blood also held most thyroid clonotypes expanded beyond 0.001.

Sequenced here: peripheral blood mononuclear cells (PBMCs), sampled at new diagnosis, from a patient treated with antithyroid drugs. The origin of this receptor is a young woman with Graves disease.

The CDR3 DNA reads as TGTGCCAGCAGCCAAGAGAGACAGGGACTCAACACCGGGGAGCTGTTTTTT. It encodes CASSQERQGLNTGELFF. The rearrangement joins TRBV14 to TRBJ2-2, with D perhaps TRBD1 (7 bases). V was trimmed by 0 bases and J by 2 bases, leaving 13 bases between them. Germline loops: CDR1 SGHDN, CDR2 FVKESK. This CDR3 spans 17 amino acids.